This T cell receptor beta chain originates from a study of T-cell reconstitution after alpha-beta-depleted transplantation in children. Study observations and caveats: Once a year had passed after transplant, T-cell counts and diversity came mostly from newly produced T cells. As was reported, about two months after transplant, alpha-beta T cells came from several hundred expanded graft clones.

With regard to this clonotype: Its antigen is still unknown.

Germline-derived CDR1 and CDR2 are SGHTA and FQGNSA. The CDR3 consists of 15 residues. V was trimmed by 3 bases and J by 2 bases, leaving 14 bases between them. This sample's TCRbeta library carried unique molecular identifier barcodes. TCRdb reanalysed the PCR reads using MiXCR and keeps one entry per CDR3 protein. The table shows just over 950,000 distinct CDR3 sequences, with roughly 31% occurring only once. The chain couples TRBV7-2 to TRBJ2-7, with D perhaps matching TRBD1 (6 bases). This TCR came from a boy younger than two who had a stem cell transplant for SCID, so the T cells may come from the graft donor. Material: PBMCs, mostly from graft donor cells, obtained 360 days after TCRalphabeta/CD19-depleted stem cell transplant. This CDR3 reads CASSFQLDSAYEQYF. The CDR3 nucleotides read TGTGCCAGCAGCTTTCAGCTGGACAGCGCCTACGAGCAGTACTTC.